This TCR beta chain was captured by sequencing in a study of blood T cell repertoires in COVID-19. In the study overall: Donors in the United States, Italy and Spain gave samples during acute or convalescent COVID-19.

The CDR3 is 13 amino acids. V shed 4 bases and J shed 0 bases, with 4 bases lying between them. Germline values: CDR1 SGHVS, CDR2 FNYEAQ. This table comes from immunoSEQ multiplex PCR, and its TCRdb copy is limited to in-frame clones, with some not included. This repertoire shows 250,000 to 300,000 clones, over 75% found once; its top ten account for about 1%. Before being deemed recovered, Cohort 3 donors had two negative PCRs, clearance, or symptom resolution. This sequence joins TRBV7-6 and TRBJ2-1, with unresolved D. Sequenced input: PBMCs or T cells enriched from blood (not recorded which). The sequence came from a woman aged 25 to 39 who had recovered from COVID-19. As DNA, the CDR3 is TGTGCCAGCAGCTCGGGCTCCTACAATGAGCAGTTCTTC. It encodes CASSSGSYNEQFF.